The 20 T cell receptor beta chains reported below all come from one sample, sequenced in a study of blood T cell repertoires in COVID-19. Profiled with immunoSEQ multiplex PCR; TCRdb holds only in-frame clones, not every one. The table has 50,000 to 60,000 clones, 83% seen once. Sequenced: peripheral blood. These receptors were collected from a man aged 40-49 years with acute or convalescent COVID-19.

The rearrangement joins TRBV7-2 to TRBJ2-1; D is perhaps TRBD1 (6 bases). The V gene lost 1 base and the J gene lost 3 bases, with 10 bases spanning the gap. Germline CDR1 is SGHTA and CDR2 is FQGNSA. The CDR3 sequence is 15 residues long. The CDR3 sequence: CASSLGTVSYNEQFF. The CDR3 DNA is TGTGCCAGCAGCTTAGGGACAGTAAGCTACAATGAGCAGTTCTTC.

J is TRBJ1-2 and V is TRBV4-2; possible D gene TRBD1, 5 bases. The V end lost 0 bases, the J end lost 8 bases, and 16 bases lay between the germline ends. The CDR3 has 15 amino acids. CDR1 is LGHNA and CDR2 is YNFKEQ in the germline V gene. The DNA of the CDR3 is TGTGCCAGCAGCCAAGAATCCGGGGGACCCAACGGCTACACCTTC. Translation gives CASSQESGGPNGYTF.

V gene TRBV6-5 combines with J gene TRBJ1-6; no clear D. The germline CDR1 and CDR2 sequences are MNHEY and SVGAGI. The CDR3 is 15 residues long. The V and J ends lost 3 bases and 6 bases respectively, with 12 bases between them. The DNA of the CDR3 is TGTGCCAGCAGTTATGGGCAGCCTCCTAATTCACCCCTCCACTTT. Translated, it gives CASSYGQPPNSPLHF.

This sequence joins TRBV24-1 and TRBJ1-1, with TRBD1 matching 8 bases. This CDR3 is 16 amino acids long. CDR1 and CDR2 from the germline V gene are KGHDR and SFDVKD. V lost 4 bases to trimming and J lost 2 bases; unmatched junction nucleotides: 8. CDR3 bases: TGTGCCACCAGTGACCGACCCCAGGGGGCTAACACTGAAGCTTTCTTT. Its protein is CATSDRPQGANTEAFF.

The chain couples TRBV19 to TRBJ2-2; TRBD2 might be the D (5 bases). Looked up from germline, CDR1 is LNHDA and CDR2 is SQIVND (reference sequence). The ends were cut back, 4 bases at V and 5 bases at J, with 11 bases in the middle. This CDR3 region has 14 residues. The CDR3 region has the DNA TGTGCCAGTAGTACCCCGGGGAAAACCGGGGAGCTGTTTTTT. Encoded protein: CASSTPGKTGELFF.

The sample holds a few counts of this clone. The chain links TRBV12-3 or TRBV12-4 to TRBJ1-2, with 8 bases fitting TRBD1. This CDR3 comprises 13 residues. J lost 3 bases, V lost 3 bases, and 0 bases had no gene match. The CDR3 nucleotides read TGTGCCAGCAGTTTGACAGGGGACTATGGCTACACCTTC. Amino acids: CASSLTGDYGYTF.

The rearrangement uses TRBV6-6 and TRBJ1-5, with unresolved D. V was cut by 4 bases and J by 5 bases, with 12 bases left in between. The CDR3 length is 14 residues. CDR1 is MNHNY and CDR2 is SVGAGI in the germline V gene (reference sequence). The CDR3: CASSSSGRDQPQHF. As DNA, the CDR3 is TGTGCCAGCAGTTCAAGCGGAAGAGATCAGCCCCAGCATTTT.

The V call is TRBV24-1, the J call TRBJ2-3; D is unclear. This CDR3 has 14 amino acids. Per germline, CDR1 KGHDR and CDR2 SFDVKD. Trimming took off 4 bases at V and 4 bases at J, with 11 bases between the two ends. The CDR3 loop is CATSDQVRPDTQYF. Written as DNA, the CDR3 is TGTGCCACCAGTGACCAGGTCAGACCAGATACGCAGTATTTT.

The chain couples TRBV2 to TRBJ1-4; D unclear. Germline V gene sequence: CDR1 SNHLY, CDR2 FYNNEI. The CDR3 loop spans 15 amino acids. Trimming took off 3 bases at V and 3 bases at J, with 11 bases between the two ends. The CDR3 bases are TGTGCCAGCAGTGAGGGAGGGAGGGCTAATGAAAAACTGTTTTTT. This translates into CASSEGGRANEKLFF.

The gene calls are TRBV2 and TRBJ2-3; TRBD1 aligns across 9 bases. CDR1 is SNHLY and CDR2 is FYNNEI in the germline V gene. V shed 6 bases and J 1 base; nucleotides not matched to a gene: 2. CDR3 length: 14 residues. CDR3 in amino acids: CASSRDRGTDTQYF. The CDR3, as DNA: TGTGCCAGCAGCCGGGACAGGGGCACAGATACGCAGTATTTT.

This chain links TRBV7-9 with TRBJ2-3; a weak D match, TRBD1 (6 bases). The CDR3 extends over 16 amino acids. Germline CDR1 and CDR2: SEHNR and FQNEAQ (reference sequence). Trimming cost V 5 bases and J 6 bases, with 21 bases left between them. The CDR3 bases are TGTGCCAGCAGCACCGATGGGTGGGGGCCAATGGATACGCAGTATTTT. It encodes CASSTDGWGPMDTQYF.

This chain joins TRBV21-1 and TRBJ1-3. TRBV21-1 represents a pseudogene. The CDR3 contains 16 residues. In DNA form, the CDR3 reads TGTGCCAGCAGCAAAGAGGGACTCTTATTGCCAAACACCATATATTTT. The encoded protein is CASSKEGLLLPNTIYF.

This chain connects TRBV4-2 to TRBJ1-6; D gene ambiguous. Between the trimmed V and J ends, which lost 1 base and 10 bases, there was a span of 14 bases. Germline lookup yields CDR1 LGHNA and CDR2 YNFKEQ. The CDR3 contains 15 residues. In DNA, the CDR3 is TGTGCCAGCAGCCAAGGGTATGAAGCGCGGTCACCCCTCCACTTT. Translation: CASSQGYEARSPLHF.

The J gene is TRBJ2-1, the V gene TRBV30; D is uncertain. The V gene's germline CDR1 is GTSNPN and CDR2 SVGIG (reference sequence). V shed 2 bases and J shed 4 bases, with 6 bases lying between them. The CDR3 consists of 12 residues. The CDR3: CAWSLQYNEQFF. DNA of the CDR3: TGTGCCTGGAGTTTACAGTACAATGAGCAGTTCTTC. Full variable domain (rest looked up from reference TRBV30 and TRBJ2-1): SQTIHQWPATLVQPVGSPLSLECTVEGTSNPNLYWYRQAAGRGLQLLFYSVGIGQISSEVPQNLSASRPQDRQFILSSKKLLLSDSGFYLCAWSLQYNEQFFGPGTRLTVL.

The rearrangement uses TRBV7-9 and TRBJ1-1; TRBD1 is a possible D gene (5 bases). Germline assignment: CDR1 SEHNR and CDR2 FQNEAQ (reference sequence). The CDR3 spans 13 residues. The V and J ends lost 5 bases and 2 bases respectively, with 9 bases between them. This CDR3 is CASSRDSNTEAFF. The CDR3 DNA sequence: TGTGCCAGCAGCCGCGACAGTAACACTGAAGCTTTCTTT. The whole variable domain, remainder taken from reference TRBV7-9 and TRBJ1-1, is DTGVSQNPRHKITKRGQNVTFRCDPISEHNRLYWYRQTLGQGPEFLTYFQNEAQLEKSRLLSDRFSAERPKGSFSTLEIQRTEQGDSAMYLCASSRDSNTEAFFGQGTRLTVV.

CDR3 sequence: CASSQRSSGGYEQYV. In DNA form, the CDR3 reads TGTGCCAGCAGCCAGCGGAGTAGCGGGGGGTACGAGCAGTACGTC. V is TRBV7-2 and J is TRBJ2-7, with TRBD2 matching 10 bases. V gave up 5 bases and J gave up 4 bases; unmatched junction bases: 8. Germline loops: CDR1 SGHTA, CDR2 FQGNSA. This CDR3 comprises 15 residues.

The chain couples TRBV27 to TRBJ1-1, with D possibly TRBD1 on 5 matching bases. Deletions cut 6 bases from V and 0 bases from J, with 11 bases between. The germline CDR1 and CDR2 sequences are MNHEY and SMNVEV (reference sequence). CDR3 length: 14 amino acids. The CDR3 loop reads CASRDRRVNTEAFF. As DNA, the CDR3 is TGTGCCAGCAGGGATCGCAGGGTGAACACTGAAGCTTTCTTT.

The chain combines TRBV5-1 with TRBJ2-1; TRBD1 agrees at 12 bases. The J segment lost 9 bases and the V segment lost 0 bases, leaving 7 bases of the junction unmatched. Germline CDR1 SGHRS, CDR2 YFSETQ. The CDR3 has 16 amino acids. CDR3 sequence reads: CASSLDPGTGGSEQFF. CDR3 nucleotides: TGCGCCAGCAGCTTGGATCCGGGGACAGGGGGCTCTGAGCAGTTCTTC. Full variable domain (rest looked up from reference TRBV5-1 and TRBJ2-1): KAGVTQTPRYLIKTRGQQVTLSCSPISGHRSVSWYQQTPGQGLQFLFEYFSETQRNKGNFPGRFSGRQFSNSRSEMNVSTLELGDSALYLCASSLDPGTGGSEQFFGPGTRLTVL.

V usage is TRBV6-5 and J usage is TRBJ1-5; D may be TRBD1 (6 bases). The germline V and J ends were trimmed by 7 bases and 1 base, with 11 bases remaining between them. This CDR3 has 14 residues. Germline values: CDR1 MNHEY, CDR2 SVGAGI. For the CDR3, the DNA is TGTGCCAGCACGGGGGGACAAAGCAATCAGCCCCAGCATTTT. It yields the protein CASTGGQSNQPQHF.

The gene calls are TRBV2 and TRBJ1-5; TRBD1 is a possible D gene (5 bases). The CDR3 has 15 residues. Germline V lookup: CDR1 SNHLY, CDR2 FYNNEI. V lost 5 bases and J lost 5, with 16 bases in between. The CDR3 DNA follows: TGTGCCAGCAGTTCCTCAGGGATAAAAGATCAGCCCCAGCATTTT. It codes for CASSSSGIKDQPQHF.